Following are 13 T cell receptor beta chains from one sample sequenced in a study of T cell repertoires in cytomegalovirus infection. Using its own MiXCR run on the reads, TCRdb lists one record per CDR3 protein. The data contain roughly 230,000 distinct CDR3 sequences, about a sixth of them singletons. Sequencing was performed on CD8+ T cells from PBMCs. The receptor set was obtained from a human donor in good health (CMV status not recorded). Some clones in this sample may be carry-over from other donors' samples.

A note on this clonotype: This may come from a read error, since a much larger clone is one base off. The chain couples TRBV5-5 to TRBJ2-3; TRBD2 aligns across 8 bases. This CDR3 is built from 17 residues. Germline trimming cut 6 bases from V and 0 bases from J; bases unmatched to any gene: 12. Germline V gene sequence: CDR1 SGHKS, CDR2 YYEKEE (reference sequence). CDR3 sequence: CASIAPGRGGSTDTQYF. Written as DNA, the CDR3 is TGTGCCAGCATCGCACCGGGGCGCGGGGGGAGCACAGATACGCAGTATTTT.

V is TRBV29-1 and J is TRBJ1-2, with 8 bases fitting TRBD1. Germline V gene lookup returns CDR1 SQVTM and CDR2 ANQGSEA. The CDR3 has 13 residues. Trimming took 7 bases from V and 6 from J; bases not matched to a gene: 10. As DNA, the CDR3 is TGCAGCGCTGGCGTTACAGGGGGTGATGGCTACACCTTC. Protein sequence: CSAGVTGGDGYTF.

This clonotype was recorded many times. The chain's CDR3 is CASSLAGVPYNEQFF. CDR3 DNA sequence: TGTGCCAGCAGCTTGGCGGGGGTTCCCTACAATGAGCAGTTCTTC. V is TRBV5-6 and J is TRBJ2-1, with D possibly TRBD2 on 6 matching bases. Germline V CDR1 and CDR2: SGHDT, YYEEEE. The CDR3 extends over 15 amino acids. With 0 bases removed from V and 2 bases from J, the gap between germline ends came to 9 bases.

The sample holds a few counts of this clonotype. J is TRBJ1-2 and V is TRBV12-3 or TRBV12-4; D not resolved. The CDR3 length is 12 residues. The germline V and J ends were trimmed by 7 bases and 0 bases, with 6 bases remaining between them. The CDR3 region has the DNA TGTGCCAGCAATGTGGCTAACTATGGCTACACCTTC. Its protein is CASNVANYGYTF.

This clonotype has at least ten counts. The chain employs TRBV6-2 or TRBV6-3 and TRBJ1-5; D is uncertain. Germline lookup yields CDR1 MNHEY and CDR2 SVGEGT. This CDR3 spans 15 amino acids. With 5 bases removed from V and 5 bases from J, the gap between germline ends came to 16 bases. The CDR3 is CASSTGPTDDQPQHF. In DNA form, the CDR3 reads TGTGCCAGCAGTACGGGCCCCACGGATGATCAGCCCCAGCATTTT.

There are many counts of this clonotype. The genes are TRBV7-2 and TRBJ1-6; D uncertain. Germline values: CDR1 SGHTA, CDR2 FQGNSA. Trimming pared 6 bases from V and 4 bases from J, leaving 13 bases between. The CDR3 sequence is 15 residues long. CDR3 nucleotides: TGTGCCAGCAGGACGGCCGGGGATTATAATTCACCCCTCCACTTT. Its translation: CASRTAGDYNSPLHF.

The V gene is TRBV6-6, the J gene TRBJ2-3; the match to TRBD2 covers 13 bases. Germline CDR1 MNHNY, CDR2 SVGAGI (reference sequence). The length of the CDR3 is 16 residues. With V trimmed by 6 bases and J by 6 bases, 9 bases remained unmatched. The CDR3: CASRFTSGGAGDTQYF. The CDR3, as DNA: TGTGCCAGCAGATTTACTAGCGGGGGGGCTGGTGATACGCAGTATTTT.

The chain is built from TRBV12-3 or TRBV12-4 and TRBJ1-2; D possibly corresponds to TRBD1 (5 bases). The CDR3 totals 16 residues. V was clipped by 6 bases and J by 0 bases, with 17 bases between them. CDR3 in amino acids: CASSPRASAANYGYTF. DNA of the CDR3: TGTGCCAGCAGCCCCAGGGCCTCGGCAGCTAACTATGGCTACACCTTC.

In its sample, this clonotype was seen many times. The chain combines TRBV6-1 with TRBJ2-2; the D is unclear. CDR3 length: 13 amino acids. The V gene lost 2 bases and the J gene lost 9 bases, with 10 bases spanning the gap. From germline, CDR1 is MNHNS and CDR2 SASEGT. This CDR3 is CASSETSNRELFF. The CDR3 nucleotides are TGTGCCAGCAGTGAAACTTCCAACAGGGAGCTGTTTTTT.

This chain uses TRBV9 with TRBJ1-2, with 7 bases fitting TRBD1. The CDR3 covers 16 residues. Per the germline V gene, CDR1 is SGDLS and CDR2 is YYNGEE. Losses at the gene ends were 3 bases for V and 2 bases for J; bases not matched to a gene: 10. The CDR3 nucleotides read TGTGCCAGCAGCGCAGGGGGAGGGCCCCTAAACTATGGCTACACCTTC. Translation: CASSAGGGPLNYGYTF.

This clonotype appeared many times. The chain has TRBV7-9 and TRBJ2-7; D assignment may be TRBD1 or TRBD2 (5 bases each). This CDR3 comprises 15 residues. V lost 4 bases and J 1 base, leaving 14 bases between the germline ends. Germline V gene sequence: CDR1 SEHNR, CDR2 FQNEAQ (reference sequence). CDR3 DNA: TGTGCCAGCAGCTCCGGGGACGGATCTTCCTACGAGCAGTACTTC. Its translation: CASSSGDGSSYEQYF.

This clonotype was found a few times. The J gene is TRBJ2-7, the V gene TRBV5-1; no definite D call. The CDR3 has 11 amino acids. The germline V gene has CDR1 SGHRS and CDR2 YFSETQ. V was pared by 0 bases and J by 5 bases, with 3 bases between. The CDR3 DNA is TGCGCCAGCAGCTTGGCGAACGAGCAGTACTTC. Amino acid sequence: CASSLANEQYF.

This clonotype was observed a few times. The V gene is TRBV12-3 or TRBV12-4, the J gene TRBJ2-3; 9 bases match TRBD2. J gave up 5 bases and V 6 bases, and 9 bases lay outside the gene matches. The CDR3 covers 15 residues. Here the CDR3 DNA reads TGTGCCAGCAGCCTGAGGGGCGGGGGGGAAGATACGCAGTATTTT. This encodes CASSLRGGGEDTQYF.